Below, 2 T cell receptor beta chains from the same sample are listed, as sequenced in a study of T-cell memory formation after mild COVID-19. TCRdb re-called the 5' RACE reads with MiXCR, one entry per CDR3 protein. The data hold hundreds of thousands of distinct CDR3 sequences, with approximately 25% observed a single time. Material for sequencing was PBMCs or a T cell subset sorted from them (not recorded which). These receptors originate from an adult woman who had mild COVID-19 (a few samples of this study predate the infection). Cell type and time point are not known.

The rearrangement uses TRBV7-6 and TRBJ2-5; D is unclear. This CDR3 is built from 14 residues. Trimming removed 1 base at V and 4 bases at J, with 10 bases between. Per the germline V gene, CDR1 is SGHVS and CDR2 is FNYEAQ. The CDR3 nucleotides are TGTGCCAGCAGCTTAGAGACGCTCCGAGAGACCCAGTACTTC. This sequence encodes CASSLETLRETQYF.

This clonotype was seen a handful of times. The V gene is TRBV12-3 or TRBV12-4, the J gene TRBJ2-1, with 8 nucleotides matching TRBD1. This CDR3 is built from 15 residues. The ends lost 5 bases at V and 7 bases at J; junction bases unmatched: 10. The DNA for the CDR3 is TGTGCCAGCAGTCCAAGGACAGGGCTTTGGAATGAGCAGTTCTTC. As protein: CASSPRTGLWNEQFF.